The present T cell receptor beta chain was sequenced within a study of blood T cells in healthy people across ages. Then a second PCR, running about 6 to 12 cycles, was carried out with a sample-barcoded 5' primer and a J-beta primer mix. MiXCR, run by TCRdb on the 5' RACE reads, gives a single entry per CDR3 protein. Of about 930,000 distinct CDR3 sequences in the sample, almost 30% were seen once. Unmatched junction bases numbered 9, after V lost 5 bases and J lost 5 bases. Germline assignment: CDR1 SGHVS and CDR2 FNYEAQ. CDR3 length equals 16 residues. Isolation per sample recovered at least 6.5 million PBMCs. These records were also assigned to another study, of T cells of mothers and their children. As that study records: The donor cohort consisted of three healthy Caucasian mothers and their six children. In cDNA synthesis, all of the extracted RNA was used at roughly 1.5 ug per 15 ul.

This receptor was identified in a woman between 40 and 55 years old in good health. Material: blood. This rearrangement joins TRBV7-6 to TRBJ2-1, with TRBD2 matching over 10 bases. The CDR3 loop reads CASSNSASGGDNEQFF. The CDR3, as DNA: TGTGCCAGCAGCAATTCGGCTAGCGGGGGTGACAATGAGCAGTTCTTC.